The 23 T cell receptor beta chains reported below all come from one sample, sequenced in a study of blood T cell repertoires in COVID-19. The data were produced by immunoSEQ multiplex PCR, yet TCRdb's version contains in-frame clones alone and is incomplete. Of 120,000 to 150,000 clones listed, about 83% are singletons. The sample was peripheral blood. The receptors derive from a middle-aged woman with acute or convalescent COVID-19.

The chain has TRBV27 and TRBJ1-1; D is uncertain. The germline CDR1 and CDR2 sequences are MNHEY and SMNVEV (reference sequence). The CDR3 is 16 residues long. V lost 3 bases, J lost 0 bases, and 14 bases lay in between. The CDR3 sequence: CASSFSVAFMNTEAFF. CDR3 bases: TGTGCCAGCAGTTTCTCGGTAGCGTTTATGAACACTGAAGCTTTCTTT.

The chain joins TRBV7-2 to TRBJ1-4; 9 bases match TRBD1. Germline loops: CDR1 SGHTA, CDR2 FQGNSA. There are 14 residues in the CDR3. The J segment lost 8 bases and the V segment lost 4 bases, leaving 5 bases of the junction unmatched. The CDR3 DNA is TGTGCCAGCAGCTACCGACAGGGGGGGGAAAAACTGTTTTTT. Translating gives CASSYRQGGEKLFF.

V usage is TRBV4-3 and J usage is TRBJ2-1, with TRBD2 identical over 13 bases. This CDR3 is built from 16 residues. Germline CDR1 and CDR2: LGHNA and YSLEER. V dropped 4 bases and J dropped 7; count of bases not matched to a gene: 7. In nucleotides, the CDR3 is TGCGCCAGCAGCCGCATACTAGCGGGAGGGTGGAATGAGCAGTTCTTC. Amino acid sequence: CASSRILAGGWNEQFF.

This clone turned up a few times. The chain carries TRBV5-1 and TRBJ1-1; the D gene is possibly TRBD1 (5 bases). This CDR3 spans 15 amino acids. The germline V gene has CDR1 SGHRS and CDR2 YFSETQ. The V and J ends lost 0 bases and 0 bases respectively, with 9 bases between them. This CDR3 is CASSLGDSLNTEAFF. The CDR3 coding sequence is TGCGCCAGCAGCTTGGGCGACAGCTTGAACACTGAAGCTTTCTTT. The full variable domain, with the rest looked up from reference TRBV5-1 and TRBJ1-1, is KAGVTQTPRYLIKTRGQQVTLSCSPISGHRSVSWYQQTPGQGLQFLFEYFSETQRNKGNFPGRFSGRQFSNSRSEMNVSTLELGDSALYLCASSLGDSLNTEAFFGQGTRLTVV.

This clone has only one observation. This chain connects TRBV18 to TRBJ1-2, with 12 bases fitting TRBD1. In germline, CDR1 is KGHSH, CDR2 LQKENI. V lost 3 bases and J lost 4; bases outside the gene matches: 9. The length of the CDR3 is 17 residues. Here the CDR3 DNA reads TGTGCCAGCTCACCGTGGGACAGGGGGCAATCTGGCTATGGCTACACCTTC. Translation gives CASSPWDRGQSGYGYTF.

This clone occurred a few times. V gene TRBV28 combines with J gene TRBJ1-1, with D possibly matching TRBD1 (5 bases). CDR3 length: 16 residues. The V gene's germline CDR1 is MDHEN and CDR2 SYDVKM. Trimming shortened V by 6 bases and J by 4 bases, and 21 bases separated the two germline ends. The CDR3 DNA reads TGTGCCAGCAGCCCTAGCGGGGGGGGTGAGGGCACTGAAGCTTTCTTT. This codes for CASSPSGGGEGTEAFF.

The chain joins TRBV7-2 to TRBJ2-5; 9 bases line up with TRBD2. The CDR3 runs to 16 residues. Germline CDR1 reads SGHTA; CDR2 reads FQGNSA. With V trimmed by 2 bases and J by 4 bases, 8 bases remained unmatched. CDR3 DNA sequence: TGTGCCAGCAGCTTAAATGGCGGGGGGGGGTCAGAGACCCAGTACTTC. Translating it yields CASSLNGGGGSETQYF.

The CDR3 protein is CASSVDLSFGGQSGYTF. CDR3 nucleotide sequence: TGTGCCAGCAGCGTCGACTTGAGCTTTGGGGGACAGTCTGGCTACACCTTC. J is TRBJ1-2 and V is TRBV9; 7 bases fit TRBD1. Germline assignment: CDR1 SGDLS and CDR2 YYNGEE. V shed 2 bases and J 7 bases; nucleotides not matched to a gene: 17. This CDR3 region has 17 residues.

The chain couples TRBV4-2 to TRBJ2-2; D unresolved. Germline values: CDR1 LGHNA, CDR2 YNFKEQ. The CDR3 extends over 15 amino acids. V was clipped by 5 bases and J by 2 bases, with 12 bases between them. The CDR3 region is CASSKGTYNTGELFF. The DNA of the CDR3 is TGTGCCAGCAGCAAAGGTACTTATAACACCGGGGAGCTGTTTTTT.

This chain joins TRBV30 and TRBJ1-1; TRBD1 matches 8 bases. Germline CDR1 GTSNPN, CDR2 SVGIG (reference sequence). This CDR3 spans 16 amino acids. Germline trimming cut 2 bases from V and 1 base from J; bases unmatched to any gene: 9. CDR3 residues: CAWSRDRRGWNTEAFF. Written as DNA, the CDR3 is TGTGCCTGGAGTAGGGACAGGAGAGGGTGGAACACTGAAGCTTTCTTT.

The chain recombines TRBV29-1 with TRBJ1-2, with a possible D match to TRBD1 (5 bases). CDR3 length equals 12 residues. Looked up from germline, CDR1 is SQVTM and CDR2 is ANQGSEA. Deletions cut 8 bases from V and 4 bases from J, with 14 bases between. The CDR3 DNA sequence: TGCAGCCTGGGGGAGGGTCTCTATGGCTACACCTTC. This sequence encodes CSLGEGLYGYTF.

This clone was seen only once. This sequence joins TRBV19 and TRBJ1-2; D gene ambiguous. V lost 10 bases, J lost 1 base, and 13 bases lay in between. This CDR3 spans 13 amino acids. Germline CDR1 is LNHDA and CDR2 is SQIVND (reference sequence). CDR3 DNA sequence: TGTGCCACTGCGGAGGGCTTTAACTATGGCTACACCTTC. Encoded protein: CATAEGFNYGYTF.

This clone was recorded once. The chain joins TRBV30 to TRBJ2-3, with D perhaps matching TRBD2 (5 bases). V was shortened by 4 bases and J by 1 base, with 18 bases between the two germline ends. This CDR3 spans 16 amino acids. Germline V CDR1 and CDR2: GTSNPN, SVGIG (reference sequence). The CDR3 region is CAWKTFGLAGTDTQYF. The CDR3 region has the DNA TGTGCCTGGAAAACATTCGGGCTAGCTGGCACAGATACGCAGTATTTT.

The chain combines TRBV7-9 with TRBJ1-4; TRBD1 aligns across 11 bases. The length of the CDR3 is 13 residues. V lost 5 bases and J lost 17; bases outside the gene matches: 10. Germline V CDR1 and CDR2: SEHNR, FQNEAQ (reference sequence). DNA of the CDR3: TGTGCCAGCAGCAGAGGACAGGGGGCCGTGGGTTTTTTT. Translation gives CASSRGQGAVGFF.

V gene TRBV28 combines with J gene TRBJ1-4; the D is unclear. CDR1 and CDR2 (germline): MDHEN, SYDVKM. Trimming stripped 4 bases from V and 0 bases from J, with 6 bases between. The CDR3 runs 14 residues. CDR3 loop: CASSSTATNEKLFF. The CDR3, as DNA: TGTGCCAGCAGTTCCACAGCAACTAATGAAAAACTGTTTTTT.

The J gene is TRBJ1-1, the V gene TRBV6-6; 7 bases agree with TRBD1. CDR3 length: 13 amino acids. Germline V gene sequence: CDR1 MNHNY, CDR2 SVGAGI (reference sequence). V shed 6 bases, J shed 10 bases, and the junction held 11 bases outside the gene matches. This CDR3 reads CASSLQGFGGAFF. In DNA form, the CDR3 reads TGTGCCAGCAGCTTACAGGGGTTCGGTGGAGCTTTCTTT.

CDR3 region: CSVGGDSRNGHEKLFF. The CDR3 bases are TGCAGCGTTGGGGGGGACAGTCGTAACGGTCATGAAAAACTGTTTTTT. This chain connects TRBV29-1 to TRBJ1-4, with 7 bases that match TRBD1. Per germline, CDR1 SQVTM and CDR2 ANQGSEA. Germline trimming cut 4 bases from V and 6 bases from J; bases unmatched to any gene: 14. The CDR3 has 16 amino acids.

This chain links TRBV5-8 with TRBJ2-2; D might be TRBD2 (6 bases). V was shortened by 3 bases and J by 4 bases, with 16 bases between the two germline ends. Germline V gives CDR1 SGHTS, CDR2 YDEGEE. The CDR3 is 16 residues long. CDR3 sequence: CASSSSGLLSTGELFF. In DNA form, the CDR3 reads TGTGCCAGCAGCTCGAGCGGACTATTGAGCACCGGGGAGCTGTTTTTT.

The CDR3 loop is CASSGRGSGNTIYF. The CDR3 coding sequence is TGTGCCAGCAGTGGTAGAGGGTCTGGAAACACCATATATTTT. V usage is TRBV2 and J usage is TRBJ1-3; D unresolved. There are 14 residues in the CDR3. Trimming took off 4 bases at V and 1 base at J, with 8 bases between the two ends. Per germline, CDR1 SNHLY and CDR2 FYNNEI.

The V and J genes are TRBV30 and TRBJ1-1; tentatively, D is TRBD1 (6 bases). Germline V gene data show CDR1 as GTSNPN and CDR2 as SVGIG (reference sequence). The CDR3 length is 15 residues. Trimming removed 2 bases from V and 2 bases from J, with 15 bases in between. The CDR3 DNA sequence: TGTGCCTGGAGTCCCCTGCAGGGGTTAAACACTGAAGCTTTCTTT. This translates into CAWSPLQGLNTEAFF.

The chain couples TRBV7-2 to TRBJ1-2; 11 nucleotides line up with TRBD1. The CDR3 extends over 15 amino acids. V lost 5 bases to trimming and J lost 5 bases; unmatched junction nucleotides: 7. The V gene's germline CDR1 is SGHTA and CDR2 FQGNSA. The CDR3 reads CASSVSGQGVYGYTF. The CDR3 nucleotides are TGTGCCAGCAGCGTCTCGGGACAGGGGGTATATGGCTACACCTTC.

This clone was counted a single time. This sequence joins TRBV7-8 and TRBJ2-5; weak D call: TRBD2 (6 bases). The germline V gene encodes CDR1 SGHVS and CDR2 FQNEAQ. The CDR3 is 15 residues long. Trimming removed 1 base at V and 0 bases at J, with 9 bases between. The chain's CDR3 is CASSLDRDYQETQYF. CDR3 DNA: TGTGCCAGCAGCTTAGATCGGGACTACCAAGAGACCCAGTACTTC. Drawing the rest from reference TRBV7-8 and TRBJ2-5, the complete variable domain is GAGVSQSPRYKVAKRGQDVALRCDPISGHVSLFWYQQALGQGPEFLTYFQNEAQLDKSGLPSDRFFAERPEGSVSTLKIQRTQQEDSAVYLCASSLDRDYQETQYFGPGTRLLVL.

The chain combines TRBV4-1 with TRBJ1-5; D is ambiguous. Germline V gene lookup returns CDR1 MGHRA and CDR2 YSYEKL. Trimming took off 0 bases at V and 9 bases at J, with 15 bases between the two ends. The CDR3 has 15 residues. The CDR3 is CASSQDMRPPGPQHF. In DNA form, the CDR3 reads TGCGCCAGCAGCCAAGATATGAGGCCGCCGGGGCCCCAGCATTTT.